The 26 T cell receptor beta chains reported below all come from one sample, sequenced in a study of Graves' ophthalmopathy and Graves' hyperthyroidism. Amplified TCR beta CDR3 regions were obtained using RNA transcripts as template. HTBI-primed RT-PCR formed the first round, and a multiplex PCR formed the second. TCRdb passed the multiplex PCR reads through MiXCR, listing each CDR3 protein once. The data show about 600,000 distinct CDR3 sequences, with roughly 40% seen just once and less than 4.5% held by the top ten. Sequenced: peripheral blood or thyroid tissue (not recorded which). These receptors all stem from an adult man with Graves' hyperthyroidism.

The gene calls are TRBV7-2 and TRBJ2-5, with 8 positions matching TRBD2. J lost 5 bases, V lost 4 bases, and 15 bases had no gene match. Germline loops: CDR1 SGHTA, CDR2 FQGNSA. The CDR3 has 17 amino acids. This CDR3 is CASSSHSGTYLRETQYF. The CDR3 DNA follows: TGTGCCAGCAGCTCCCATAGCGGGACTTACCTTCGGGAGACCCAGTACTTC. The full variable domain, in which reference TRBV7-2 and TRBJ2-5 provide the parts outside the CDR3, is GAGVSQSPSNKVTEKGKDVELRCDPISGHTALYWYRQSLGQGLEFLIYFQGNSAPDKSGLPSDRFSAERTGGSVSTLTIQRTQQEDSAVYLCASSSHSGTYLRETQYFGPGTRLLVL.

To note about this clonotype: The DNA is left out, because the CDR3 cannot be placed on it with certainty; the CDR3 is given as TCRdb lists it. This chain joins TRBV29-1 and TRBJ1-3. Termini included, the CDR3 measures 14 amino acids. Per the germline V gene, CDR1 is SQVTM and CDR2 is ANQGSEA. The CDR3 loop is CSVEEFGIGNTTYF.

In its sample, this clonotype was seen many times. This chain links TRBV10-2 with TRBJ1-5, with D possibly matching TRBD1 (6 bases). The CDR3 spans 13 residues. Trimming shortened V by 3 bases and J by 5 bases, and 8 bases separated the two germline ends. CDR1 and CDR2 from the germline V gene are WSHSY and SAAADI. The CDR3 DNA follows: TGCGCCAGCAGTGACGGGGGCCATCAGCCCCAGCATTTT. This gives the protein CASSDGGHQPQHF.

This clonotype has ten or more counts. The rearrangement joins TRBV27 to TRBJ1-2; D might be TRBD1 (6 bases). Trimming pared 6 bases from V and 4 bases from J, leaving 12 bases between. The germline V gene has CDR1 MNHEY and CDR2 SMNVEV (reference sequence). This CDR3 region has 13 residues. In nucleotides, the CDR3 is TGTGCCAGCAGCCCAGGGGTTCCCTATGGCTACACCTTC. Encoded protein: CASSPGVPYGYTF.

Regarding this clonotype: One end of the junction does not line up with germline, which may come from a read error. The chain links TRBV7-3 to TRBJ2-7; no firm D call. The length of the CDR3 is 18 residues. Germline assignment: CDR1 SGHTA and CDR2 FQGTGA. The CDR3 DNA reads TGTGCCAGCAGCTCAGTGGGTGCCGCTAGTTTAATATCCTACGAGCAGAACTTC. Protein product: CASSSVGAASLISYEQNF.

This clonotype was observed a few times. The rearrangement joins TRBV28 to TRBJ2-7; D might be TRBD1 (6 bases). The length of the CDR3 is 13 residues. The V end was cut by 6 bases, the J end by 5 bases, with 14 bases between. CDR1 and CDR2 from the germline V gene are MDHEN and SYDVKM. The chain's CDR3 is CASRKQGFHEQYF. The CDR3 nucleotides are TGTGCCAGCAGAAAACAGGGATTCCACGAGCAGTACTTC.

As concerns this clonotype: This clone may be a read error of a much larger clone one base away. No conserved phenylalanine or tryptophan is present at the end of the CDR3, so a read error is the likely explanation. The chain carries TRBV20-1 and TRBJ1-5; a weak D match, TRBD1 (5 bases). V was pared by 4 bases and J by 9 bases, with 19 bases between. The germline V gene has CDR1 DFQATT and CDR2 SNEGSKA (reference sequence). This CDR3 contains 14 residues. The CDR3 coding sequence is TGCAGTGCTATGGGGGAGGGGATTGGAGGGCCCCAGCATTCT. It encodes CSAMGEGIGGPQHS.

Ten or more counts support this clonotype. The gene calls are TRBV28 and TRBJ1-5; D not resolved. CDR3 size: 16 residues. The germline CDR1 and CDR2 sequences are MDHEN and SYDVKM. Deletions cut 3 bases from V and 3 bases from J, with 15 bases between. The CDR3 sequence is CASSFGPQTFNQPQHF. The DNA for the CDR3 is TGTGCCAGCAGTTTCGGGCCTCAGACCTTCAATCAGCCCCAGCATTTT.

This clonotype was seen once. This sequence joins TRBV29-1 and TRBJ2-7; tentatively, D is TRBD2 (5 bases). In germline, CDR1 is SQVTM, CDR2 ANQGSEA. V was shortened by 7 bases and J by 2 bases, with 15 bases between the two germline ends. This CDR3 contains 13 residues. The CDR3 is CSAVGIETYEQYF. CDR3 nucleotide sequence: TGCAGCGCCGTCGGGATTGAGACCTACGAGCAGTACTTC.

This clonotype has at least ten counts. The chain uses TRBV12-3 or TRBV12-4 and TRBJ1-6; no clear D. The CDR3 covers 12 residues. V dropped 0 bases and J dropped 9 bases, with 3 bases sitting between them. The CDR3 bases are TGTGCCAGCAGTTTAGCGCCTTCACCCCTCCACTTT. This gives the protein CASSLAPSPLHF.

This sequence joins TRBV24-1 and TRBJ2-7, with 7 positions matching TRBD1. The CDR3 contains 13 residues. Germline V gene data show CDR1 as KGHDR and CDR2 as SFDVKD. V shed 3 bases, J shed 7 bases, and the junction held 5 bases outside the gene matches. In DNA, the CDR3 is TGTGCCACCAGTGATCGCCGACAGGGAGAGCAGTACTTC. Translating it yields CATSDRRQGEQYF.

The sample holds many counts of this clonotype. The genes are TRBV7-2 and TRBJ2-7; the match to TRBD1 covers 9 bases. Germline V gene sequence: CDR1 SGHTA, CDR2 FQGNSA. The CDR3 has 14 amino acids. With 6 bases clipped from V and 3 bases from J, the junction kept 6 bases outside the gene matches. Here the CDR3 reads CASRPGTGNYEQYF. CDR3 bases: TGTGCCAGCAGGCCCGGGACAGGGAACTACGAGCAGTACTTC.

The rearrangement uses TRBV7-3 and TRBJ2-5, with 10 bases matching TRBD2. TRBJ2-1 explains the end of the DNA better; the J call may be wrong. Germline V gene data show CDR1 as SGHTA and CDR2 as FQGTGA. The CDR3 runs 15 residues. The CDR3, as DNA: TGTGCCAGCAGCTTCCTAGCGGGGGCTTTCAATGAGCAGTTCTTC. It yields the protein CASSFLAGAFNEQFF.

V usage is TRBV5-6 and J usage is TRBJ2-5; maybe TRBD1 (6 bases). The V end was cut by 3 bases, the J end by 2 bases, with 14 bases between. Germline CDR1 is SGHDT and CDR2 is YYEEEE. This CDR3 contains 15 residues. The CDR3 is CASSSTGQPQETQYF. DNA for the CDR3: TGTGCCAGCAGCTCAACCGGACAGCCACAAGAGACCCAGTACTTC.

The genes are TRBV29-1 and TRBJ1-2, with 8 bases identical to TRBD1. The CDR3 has 10 residues. Per germline, CDR1 SQVTM and CDR2 ANQGSEA. Germline trimming cut 7 bases from V and 11 bases from J; bases unmatched to any gene: 6. Here the CDR3 DNA reads TGCAGCGCTGGACAGGGTGGGTACACCTTC. Its protein product is CSAGQGGYTF. Using reference TRBV29-1 and TRBJ1-2 for the parts outside the CDR3, the full variable domain is SAVISQKPSRDICQRGTSLTIQCQVDSQVTMMFWYRQQPGQSLTLIATANQGSEATYESGFVIDKFPISRPNLTFSTLTVSNMSPEDSSIYLCSAGQGGYTFGSGTRLTVV.

The V and J genes are TRBV20-1 and TRBJ1-2; tentative D call: TRBD1 (5 bases). The CDR3 contains 14 residues. V dropped 5 bases and J dropped 4 bases, with 17 bases sitting between them. The germline V gene encodes CDR1 DFQATT and CDR2 SNEGSKA (reference sequence). CDR3 DNA sequence: TGCAGTGCTCCGGCAGGCAGGGATAGCTATGGCTACACCTTC. It is translated as CSAPAGRDSYGYTF.

This clonotype came up many times. The rearrangement uses TRBV6-5 and TRBJ1-2, with 7 bases lining up with TRBD1. This CDR3 contains 14 residues. After removal of 7 bases from V and 6 bases from J, the junction contained 11 bases not matched to a gene. Germline V CDR1 and CDR2: MNHEY, SVGAGI. The CDR3 reads CASTERQGGDGYTF. The DNA for the CDR3 is TGTGCCAGCACCGAGAGACAGGGAGGGGATGGCTACACCTTC.

Notes on this clonotype: At one boundary the junction diverges from the germline segment, which might be a read error. J is TRBJ1-1 and V is TRBV29-1; possible D gene TRBD1, 6 bases. Germline CDR1 is SQVTM and CDR2 is ANQGSEA. There are 16 residues in the CDR3. CDR3 sequence reads: CASSLRGGQANTEAFF. The CDR3 DNA follows: TGTGCCAGCAGCTTAAGGGGGGGGCAGGCTAACACTGAAGCTTTCTTT.

This clonotype appeared many times. The chain employs TRBV5-1 and TRBJ1-1; possible D gene TRBD1, 5 bases. The CDR3 loop spans 13 amino acids. Germline CDR1 is SGHRS and CDR2 is YFSETQ. The ends were cut back, 3 bases at V and 4 bases at J, with 10 bases in the middle. This CDR3 is CASSWGGATEAFF. The DNA for the CDR3 is TGCGCCAGCAGCTGGGGTGGGGCCACTGAAGCTTTCTTT.

The chain combines TRBV24-1 with TRBJ2-2, with 12 nucleotides matching TRBD2. Germline assignment: CDR1 KGHDR and CDR2 SFDVKD. The V and J ends lost 4 bases and 6 bases, in that order; junction bases with no gene match: 5. The CDR3 contains 16 residues. CDR3 nucleotide sequence: TGTGCCACCAGTGACCGACTAGCGGGAGTGGCCGGGGAGCTGTTTTTT. This codes for CATSDRLAGVAGELFF.

This clonotype was counted ten times or more. The V call is TRBV9, the J call TRBJ2-7, with D unclear. This CDR3 is 14 amino acids long. Germline values: CDR1 SGDLS, CDR2 YYNGEE. Trimming left V 4 bases short and J 1 base short, with 12 bases between. CDR3 nucleotides: TGTGCCAGCAGCTCGCAGACTCGTTCCTACGAGCAGTACTTC. It specifies CASSSQTRSYEQYF.

This chain uses TRBV20-1 with TRBJ2-2; tentative D call: TRBD1 (6 bases). The germline CDR1 and CDR2 sequences are DFQATT and SNEGSKA (reference sequence). The CDR3 is 13 amino acids. Written as DNA, the CDR3 is TGCAGCGCTGGGACATCCCCTATCGGGGAGCTGTTTTTT. Amino acid sequence: CSAGTSPIGELFF.

Of note for this clonotype: This may be a read error: a much more frequent sequence differs by one nucleotide. The chain employs TRBV19 and TRBJ2-6; D is perhaps TRBD1 (5 bases). Germline lookup yields CDR1 LNHDA and CDR2 SQIVND (reference sequence). The CDR3 loop spans 20 amino acids. For the CDR3, the DNA is TGTGCCAGTAGTATAGACAGGCCTAGTTCCAGCGTCTCTGGGGCCAACGCCCTGACTTTC. Protein sequence: CASSIDRPSSSVSGANALTF.

This clonotype was picked up one time. The chain combines TRBV7-9 with TRBJ1-1, with D perhaps matching TRBD1 (5 bases). The CDR3 runs to 15 residues. In germline, CDR1 is SEHNR, CDR2 FQNEAQ (reference sequence). Trimming took 2 bases from V and 6 from J, leaving 16 bases between them. Here the CDR3 DNA reads TGTGCCAGCAGCTTATCGGGGCCAGGGTATGCTGAAGCTTTCTTT. This sequence encodes CASSLSGPGYAEAFF.

The genes are TRBV29-1 and TRBJ1-5; 8 bases agree with TRBD1. Germline trimming cut 6 bases from V and 7 bases from J; bases unmatched to any gene: 8. CDR1 is SQVTM, CDR2 ANQGSEA, per germline. CDR3 length: 13 residues. CDR3 in DNA: TGCAGCGTGAGTGACAGGGGAGGACAGCCCCAGCATTTT. This sequence encodes CSVSDRGGQPQHF.

CDR3 coding DNA: TGTGCCAGCAGAACCGGACAGGGGGACGAGCAGTACTTC. This codes for CASRTGQGDEQYF. The chain joins TRBV7-9 to TRBJ2-7, with 10 bases aligning to TRBD1. The CDR3 runs to 13 residues. The V and J ends lost 6 bases and 5 bases, in that order; junction bases with no gene match: 4. In germline, CDR1 is SEHNR, CDR2 FQNEAQ (reference sequence).